This T cell receptor (beta chain) was observed in a study of T and B cells in COVID-19 patients. Across the study: Of some 19 active-infection patients, over 9 were critically ill with mechanical ventilation or extracorporeal membrane oxygenation.

From blood, about 220-500 ng of genomic DNA served as TRB template. BIOMED2 TRB-A/B primer pools were used in multiplex TRB PCR. MiXCR, applied by TCRdb to the multiplex PCR reads, yields one record per CDR3 protein. The sample has about 11,000 distinct CDR3 sequences; approximately 35% are singletons. This CDR3 is built from 13 residues. CDR1 and CDR2 (germline): DFQATT, SNEGSKA (reference sequence). Deletions cut 3 bases from V and 3 bases from J, with 10 bases between. Material for sequencing was blood. This sequence was found in a human donor with active COVID-19. The genes are TRBV20-1 and TRBJ2-3; D not certain. The CDR3 DNA reads as TGCAGTGCTAGTCTCCCGCCGACAGATACGCAGTATTTT. It yields the protein CSASLPPTDTQYF.